This T cell receptor beta chain was captured in a study of blood T cell repertoires in COVID-19 (dated by TCRdb to 2020 to 2021). Background for the entire study: The collaborator samples originated in the United States, Italy and Spain and spanned the acute and convalescent phases of COVID-19. The repertoires were released in a freely available public database intended as a resource for research on the immune response to SARS-CoV-2. The dataset comprised deeply sampled blood TCRbeta repertoires from subjects exposed to, actively infected with, or recovered from COVID-19. Where available, HLA class I and class II types were taken from metadata supplied by the sample provider and were not determined by assay-based typing. Nearly every sample came with metadata listing a de-identified subject ID, COVID-19 status, age in years and sex. Samples came from the ongoing ImmuneRACE study (first 160 participants) plus 1,254 subjects from 6 global collaborators. The prospective study material was composed of cDNA or gDNA derived from T cells, B-cell-depleted T cells, or PBMCs. Broader findings and caveats from the paper: Clinical and demographic metadata were provided uncurated, with the amount varying by source and participant.

Regarding this clone: Its antigen remains unidentified. The input lacks base qualities; no much larger clone sits a single base away.

TCRbeta CDR3 regions were amplified from genomic DNA using the immunoSEQ Assay, a bias-controlled multiplex PCR. The paper's processing steps were these. The number of nucleated cells in each sample was estimated by amplification of reference gene primers within the assay. To quantify the absolute abundance of each unique TCRbeta CDR3 rearrangement, sequence reads were collapsed and filtered. For each sample, productive Simpson clonality was calculated by taking the square root of Simpson's diversity index across productive rearrangements. Here the immuneACCESS table is served through TCRdb, limited to in-frame sequences with V and J called. Missing clones are a known gap in these copies; in checked studies unresolved V genes cover under half, and the rest lacks a known reason. V and J calls and clone size are copied from that table; D and trimming were computed from the DNA. Counted in this sample were a few hundred thousand clones; 87% of them appeared once. Under 13% of the sample comes from the top ten.

The cysteine opens and the phenylalanine closes a CDR3 of 15 amino acids. The read is trimmed to its CDR3 DNA, 45 bases read in frame from base 1. Trimming at the junction amounts to 4 bases on V and 2 bases on J, and the germline ends lie 13 bases apart. The germline V gene sets CDR1 to SGHTA and CDR2 to FQGNSA. Participants in the prospective study were aged roughly 18 to 90 years, lived in 20 to 25 United States geographic areas, and enrolled through a virtual design. To assign participants to cohorts, the prospective study relied on clinical history that participants themselves reported in a screening survey and a study questionnaire. In the prospective study, whole blood, serum and a nasopharyngeal or oropharyngeal swab were collected from each participant by mobile phlebotomists. Participants in the prospective study had the option to provide additional blood draws and questionnaires over a roughly 2-month period. Before DNA extraction, prospective study blood samples were shipped either frozen or at room temperature.

The chain employs TRBV7-2 and TRBJ2-3; TRBD2 is possibly the D segment (6 matching bases). The receptor comes from a man in his late teens or twenties with acute COVID-19. Sequencing was carried out using PBMCs or T cells enriched from blood (not recorded which). The CDR3 sequence is CASSSGVAATDTQYF. The DNA is as follows: TGTGCCAGCAGCTCCGGGGTAGCGGCCACAGATACGCAGTATTTT.